Here is one T cell receptor beta chain with its context. Its antigen is not identified. The germline V gene encodes CDR1 MDHEN and CDR2 SYDVKM. V lost 3 bases to trimming and J lost 3 bases; unmatched junction nucleotides: 5. There are 14 residues in the CDR3. This entry is derived from a study of OX40 agonist ivuxolimab in advanced cancers. On the study more broadly: A male proportion of around 86% was recorded, with mean age about 54 years and range about 23 to 90. Past anti-PD-1, anti-PD-L1 or anti-CTLA-4 therapy was accepted, and 30% to 45% had received some.

Whole-study results and caveats: On average, CD8+ T cells showed a greater number of expanded clones than CD4+.

Measured with immunoSEQ multiplex PCR; TCRdb has only the in-frame clones, and not every one. Of some 68,000 clones in the sample, 88% were seen once. Prior autoimmune disease or systemic immunosuppression barred patients. This TCR was sampled from an adult with an advanced solid tumor such as melanoma, head and neck, liver or kidney cancer. This chain joins TRBV28 and TRBJ2-7, with TRBD2 matching over 7 bases. Sequencing was performed on CD4+ or CD8+ T cells sorted from blood, taken in a trial of the OX40 agonist ivuxolimab. CDR3 sequence: CASSLGGSLYEQYF. DNA for the CDR3: TGTGCCAGCAGTTTGGGCGGGAGTCTCTACGAGCAGTACTTC.